This T cell receptor beta chain originates from a study of T cell repertoires in cytomegalovirus infection. This clonotype has only one observation. Its antigen is unknown. TCRdb re-analysed the reads in MiXCR, keeping a single row per CDR3 protein. The sample carries 110,000 or so distinct CDR3 sequences, 30% to 35% recorded once. The source was CD8+ T cells from cultured PBMCs, collected from culture after CMV antigen stimulation. The origin of this receptor is a human donor in good health (CMV status not recorded). Some clones in this sample may be carry-over from other donors' samples.

CDR3 nucleotides: TGTGCCAGCAGCTTAGTACAGGGTGGCTCCTACGAGCAGTACTTC. Translation: CASSLVQGGSYEQYF. This chain uses TRBV7-9 with TRBJ2-7, with D perhaps matching TRBD1 (6 bases). Per the germline V gene, CDR1 is SEHNR and CDR2 is FQNEAQ (reference sequence). V lost 1 base and J lost 0, with 10 bases in between. This CDR3 has 15 amino acids.